The 5 T cell receptor beta chains presented below share a single source sample, sequenced in a study of response to subunit inactivated influenza vaccine. TCRdb reanalysed the RT-PCR reads using MiXCR and keeps one entry per CDR3 protein. This sample has around 790,000 distinct CDR3 sequences, with 21% found just once. The sequencing used PBMCs from blood, collected 4 to 6 days after vaccination. All receptors come from a man in his fifties or sixties who received an inactivated influenza vaccine.

The chain has TRBV6-1 and TRBJ1-1; 8 positions agree with TRBD1. The V and J ends lost 5 bases and 4 bases, in that order; junction bases with no gene match: 12. This CDR3 comprises 16 residues. The germline CDR1 and CDR2 sequences are MNHNS and SASEGT. CDR3 in amino acids: CASSPFGGQALTEAFF. In nucleotides, the CDR3 is TGTGCCAGCAGTCCGTTCGGGGGACAGGCGCTCACTGAAGCTTTCTTT.

V and J are TRBV20-1 and TRBJ2-7, with D perhaps matching TRBD2 (6 bases). CDR1 and CDR2 from the germline V gene are DFQATT and SNEGSKA (reference sequence). Trimming cost V 3 bases and J 5 bases, with 20 bases left between them. The CDR3 contains 15 residues. This chain's CDR3 is CSASSRGTGKHEQYF. The DNA of the CDR3 is TGCAGTGCTAGTTCTCGAGGGACTGGAAAGCACGAGCAGTACTTC.

The V and J genes are TRBV6-5 and TRBJ1-2, with unresolved D. The CDR3 runs 14 residues. V was trimmed by 0 bases and J by 0 bases, leaving 5 bases between them. Germline V lookup: CDR1 MNHEY, CDR2 SVGAGI. The DNA for the CDR3 is TGTGCCAGCAGTTACTCGAGACCTAACTATGGCTACACCTTC. Translation gives CASSYSRPNYGYTF.

The V call is TRBV7-6, the J call TRBJ2-1; 9 bases line up with TRBD1. The CDR3 is 15 amino acids. Looked up from germline, CDR1 is SGHVS and CDR2 is FNYEAQ. V dropped 1 base and J dropped 6; count of bases not matched to a gene: 4. CDR3 sequence: CASSLGDRAPNEQFF. DNA of the CDR3: TGTGCCAGCAGCTTAGGGGACAGGGCTCCCAATGAGCAGTTCTTC.

V usage is TRBV4-2 and J usage is TRBJ2-4; a possible D gene is TRBD1 (6 bases). V dropped 0 bases and J dropped 3 bases, with 15 bases sitting between them. Looked up from germline, CDR1 is LGHNA and CDR2 is YNFKEQ. CDR3 length: 17 amino acids. The CDR3 reads CASSQELGATDKNIQYF. In DNA, the CDR3 is TGTGCCAGCAGCCAAGAGTTGGGGGCCACCGACAAAAACATTCAGTACTTC.